This TCR beta chain is drawn from a study of cytomegalovirus exposure and HLA in healthy donors. Notes on the study in general: A reported reduction in N-insertions relative to the approximately 640-donor mean was seen in an Asian-associated ancestry cluster in a later analysis.

Germline trimming cut 9 bases from V and 8 bases from J; bases unmatched to any gene: 9. The CDR3 loop spans 13 amino acids. The germline CDR1 and CDR2 sequences are SNHLY and FYNNEI. The primer mix had 60 Vbeta and 13 Jbeta primers. The protocol was immunoSEQ multiplex PCR, while the TCRdb copy is restricted to in-frame clones and leaves out a portion. The table includes some 98,000 clones, about three quarters detected once. Worth noting for this clone: Its antigen remains unidentified.

The V and J genes are TRBV2 and TRBJ1-4; 7 bases map to TRBD1. Sample: PBMCs. The source of this sequence is a man aged 40-49 years in good health and CMV-seronegative. The CDR3 here is CASLTGKGEKLFF. The CDR3 bases are TGTGCCAGTCTGACAGGGAAAGGGGAAAAACTGTTTTTT.